The T cell receptor beta chain under discussion was sequenced for a study of blood T cells in healthy people across ages. V gave up 1 base and J gave up 5 bases, with 4 bases separating them. Germline lookup yields CDR1 LNHNV and CDR2 YYDKDF (reference sequence). The CDR3 is 12 amino acids. Using a J-beta primer mix together with a sample-barcoded 5' primer, a second PCR was run for roughly 7 to 12 cycles. TCRdb passed the 5' RACE reads through MiXCR, listing each CDR3 protein once. The table has about 380,000 distinct CDR3 sequences, 45% to 60% seen once. The donors, aged about 6 to 95, were healthy Caucasians from Russia. As regards this clonotype: Its target is unknown.

Study-level points and caveats: TCR beta diversity per million T cells fell roughly linearly with age. Higher diversity and more naive CD4+ cells were features of long-lived donors, compared to aged donors. Estimates of diversity drawn from one million T cells were considered underestimates.

The chain employs TRBV15 and TRBJ2-3; no clear D gene. The specimen sequenced was blood. This TCR was sampled from a man between 60 and 75 years old in good health. In DNA form, the CDR3 reads TGTGCCACCAGCAGAGCAGGAGATACGCAGTATTTT. Its translation: CATSRAGDTQYF.